This TCR beta chain derives from a study of molecular identifiers for immune sequencing clone quantification. Study-level points and caveats: Whereas clones above 20 RNA copies held under 1% of naive-cell molecules, they held over 97% of effector molecules.

TCRdb ran MiXCR on the PCR reads and lists one entry per CDR3 protein. The data show some 59,000 distinct CDR3 sequences, with under 30% seen just once and over 1.5% held by the top ten. On this clonotype itself: Its target is unknown. Possible read error: a much larger clone is one base away.

Germline CDR1 reads LGHDT; CDR2 reads YNNKEL (reference sequence). The CDR3 totals 17 residues. V lost 2 bases and J lost 3, with 16 bases in between. With 10%, 30% or 50% of RNA, about 20,000 to 1,100,000 naive CD8 T cells were sequenced. This clonotype originated in a human donor in good health. Some libraries in this study had Jurkat cell RNA spiked in. The sequenced sample was naive CD8+ T cells from blood, with Jurkat cell RNA spiked in. Subset specified: FACS-sorted CD8+CD4-CCR7+CD45RA+ naive T cells. The V and J genes are TRBV3-1 and TRBJ2-2; possibly TRBD2 for D (5 bases). The CDR3 is CASSQIHKRGYTGELFF. The CDR3 DNA reads TGTGCCAGCAGCCAAATTCACAAACGCGGGTACACCGGGGAGCTGTTTTTT.